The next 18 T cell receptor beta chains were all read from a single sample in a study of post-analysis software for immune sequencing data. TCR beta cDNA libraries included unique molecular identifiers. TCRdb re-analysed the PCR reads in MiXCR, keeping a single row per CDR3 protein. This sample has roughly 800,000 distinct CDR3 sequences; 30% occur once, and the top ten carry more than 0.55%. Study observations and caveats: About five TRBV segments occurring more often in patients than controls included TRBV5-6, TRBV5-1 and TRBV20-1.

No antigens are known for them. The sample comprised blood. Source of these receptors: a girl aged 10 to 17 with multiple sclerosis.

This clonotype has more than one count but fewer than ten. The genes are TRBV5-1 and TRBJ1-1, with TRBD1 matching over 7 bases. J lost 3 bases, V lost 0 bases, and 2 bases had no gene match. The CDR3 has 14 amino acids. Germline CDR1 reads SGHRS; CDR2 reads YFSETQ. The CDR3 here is CASSLGGTDTEAFF. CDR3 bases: TGCGCCAGCAGCTTGGGAGGGACAGACACTGAAGCTTTCTTT.

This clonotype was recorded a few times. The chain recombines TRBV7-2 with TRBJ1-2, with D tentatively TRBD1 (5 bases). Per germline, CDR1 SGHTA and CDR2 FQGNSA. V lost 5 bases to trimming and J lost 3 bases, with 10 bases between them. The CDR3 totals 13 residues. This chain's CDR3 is CASSPRGYYGYTF. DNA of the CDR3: TGTGCCAGCAGCCCTAGGGGCTACTATGGCTACACCTTC.

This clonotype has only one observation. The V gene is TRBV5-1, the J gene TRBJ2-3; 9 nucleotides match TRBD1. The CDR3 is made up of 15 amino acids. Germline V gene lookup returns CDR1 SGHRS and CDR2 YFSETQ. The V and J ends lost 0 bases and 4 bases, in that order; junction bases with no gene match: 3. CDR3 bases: TGCGCCAGCAGCTTGGACAGGGGGCATGCAGATACGCAGTATTTT. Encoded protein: CASSLDRGHADTQYF.

DNA for the CDR3: TGCAGTGCTAGAGTTGCGGGGCGCCCCTACGAGCAGTACTTC. Translated, it gives CSARVAGRPYEQYF. The chain couples TRBV20-1 to TRBJ2-7, with D possibly being TRBD2 (6 bases). CDR1 DFQATT and CDR2 SNEGSKA come from the germline V gene (reference sequence). This CDR3 contains 14 residues. V lost 1 base and J 2 bases, leaving 12 bases between the germline ends.

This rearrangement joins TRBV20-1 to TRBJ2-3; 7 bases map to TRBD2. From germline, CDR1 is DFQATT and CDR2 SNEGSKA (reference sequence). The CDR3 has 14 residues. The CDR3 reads CSPWGGWGTDTQYF. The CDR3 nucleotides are TGCAGCCCCTGGGGGGGTTGGGGCACAGATACGCAGTATTTT.

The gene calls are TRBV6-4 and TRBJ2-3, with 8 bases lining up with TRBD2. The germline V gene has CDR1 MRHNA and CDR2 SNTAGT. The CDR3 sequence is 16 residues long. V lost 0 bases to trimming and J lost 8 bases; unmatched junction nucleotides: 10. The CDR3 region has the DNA TGTGCCAGCAGTGACTCAGAGCGGGGGCCGGCCCCTACGCAGTATTTT. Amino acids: CASSDSERGPAPTQYF.

CDR3 sequence reads: CASSSPGQGVYEQYF. The CDR3 nucleotides read TGTGCCAGCAGTTCCCCGGGACAGGGGGTCTACGAGCAGTACTTC. The rearrangement links TRBV28 to TRBJ2-7, with 11 bases that match TRBD1. CDR3 length equals 15 residues. Germline CDR1 is MDHEN and CDR2 is SYDVKM. Losses at the gene ends were 4 bases for V and 3 bases for J; bases not matched to a gene: 5. The full variable domain, its missing parts supplied by reference TRBV28 and TRBJ2-7, is DVKVTQSSRYLVKRTGEKVFLECVQDMDHENMFWYRQDPGLGLRLIYFSYDVKMKEKGDIPEGYSVSREKKERFSLILESASTNQTSMYLCASSSPGQGVYEQYFGPGTRLTVT.

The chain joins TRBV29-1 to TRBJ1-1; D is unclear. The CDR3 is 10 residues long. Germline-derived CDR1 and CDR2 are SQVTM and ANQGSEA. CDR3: CLVGDTEAFF. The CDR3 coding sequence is TGCCTCGTAGGTGACACTGAAGCTTTCTTT.

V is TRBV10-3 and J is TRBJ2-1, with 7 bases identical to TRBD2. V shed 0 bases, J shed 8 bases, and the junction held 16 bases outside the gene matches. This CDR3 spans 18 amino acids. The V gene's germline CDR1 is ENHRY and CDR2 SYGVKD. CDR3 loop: CAISESKRTKRGWDEQFF. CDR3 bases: TGTGCCATCAGTGAGTCGAAACGTACCAAGCGGGGCTGGGATGAGCAGTTCTTC.

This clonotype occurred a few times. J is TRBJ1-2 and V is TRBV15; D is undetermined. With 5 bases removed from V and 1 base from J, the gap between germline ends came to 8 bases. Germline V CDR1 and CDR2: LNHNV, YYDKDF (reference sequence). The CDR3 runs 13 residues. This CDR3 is CATSGGFNYGYTF. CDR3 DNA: TGTGCCACCAGCGGCGGGTTTAACTATGGCTACACCTTC.

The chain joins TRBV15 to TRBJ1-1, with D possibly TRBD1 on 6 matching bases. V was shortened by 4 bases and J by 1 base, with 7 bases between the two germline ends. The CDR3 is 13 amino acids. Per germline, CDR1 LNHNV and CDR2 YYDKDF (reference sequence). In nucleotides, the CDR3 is TGTGCCACCAGCACGACAGGGAACACTGAAGCTTTCTTT. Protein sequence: CATSTTGNTEAFF.

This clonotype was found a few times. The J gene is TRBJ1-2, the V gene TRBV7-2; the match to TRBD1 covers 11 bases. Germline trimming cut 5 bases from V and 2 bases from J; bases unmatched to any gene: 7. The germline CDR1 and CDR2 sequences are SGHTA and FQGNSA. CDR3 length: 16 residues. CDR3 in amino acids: CASSLGTGGFNYGYTF. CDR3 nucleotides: TGTGCCAGCAGCCTCGGGACAGGGGGATTCAACTATGGCTACACCTTC.

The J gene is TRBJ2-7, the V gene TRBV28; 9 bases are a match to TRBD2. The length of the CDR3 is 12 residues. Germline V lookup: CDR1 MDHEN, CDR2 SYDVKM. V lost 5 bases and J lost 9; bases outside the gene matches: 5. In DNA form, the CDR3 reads TGTGCCAGCAGTAGGGGACTAGCAAGGCAGTACTTC. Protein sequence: CASSRGLARQYF.

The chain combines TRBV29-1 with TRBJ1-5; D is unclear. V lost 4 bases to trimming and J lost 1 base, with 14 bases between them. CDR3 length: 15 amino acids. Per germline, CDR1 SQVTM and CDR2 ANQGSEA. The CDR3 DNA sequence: TGCAGCGTTGTGAGTTCCGGGCAGAGCAATCAGCCCCAGCATTTT. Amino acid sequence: CSVVSSGQSNQPQHF.

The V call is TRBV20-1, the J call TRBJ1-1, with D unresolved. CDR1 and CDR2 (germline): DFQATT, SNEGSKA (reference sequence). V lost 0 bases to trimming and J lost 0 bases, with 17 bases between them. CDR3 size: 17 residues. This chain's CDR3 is CSARDAGEAGMNTEAFF. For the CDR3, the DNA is TGCAGTGCTAGAGATGCGGGAGAGGCGGGAATGAACACTGAAGCTTTCTTT.

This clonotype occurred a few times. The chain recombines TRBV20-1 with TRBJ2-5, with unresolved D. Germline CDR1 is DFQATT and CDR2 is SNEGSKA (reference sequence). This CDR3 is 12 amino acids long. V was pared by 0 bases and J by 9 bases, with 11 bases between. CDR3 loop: CSARDRDGPQYF. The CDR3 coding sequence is TGCAGTGCTAGAGATCGAGACGGCCCCCAGTACTTC.

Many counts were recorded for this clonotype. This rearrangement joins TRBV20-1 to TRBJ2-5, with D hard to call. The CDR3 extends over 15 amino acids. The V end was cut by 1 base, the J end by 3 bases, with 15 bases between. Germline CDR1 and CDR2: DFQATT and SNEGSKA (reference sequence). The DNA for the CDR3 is TGCAGTGCTAGAGCCCTGGGCGAACCGAAAGAGACCCAGTACTTC. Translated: CSARALGEPKETQYF.

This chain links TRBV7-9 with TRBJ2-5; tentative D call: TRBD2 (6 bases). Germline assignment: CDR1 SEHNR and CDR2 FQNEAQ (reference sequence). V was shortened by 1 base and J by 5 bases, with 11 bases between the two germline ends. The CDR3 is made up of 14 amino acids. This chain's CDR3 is CASSLVGGVETQYF. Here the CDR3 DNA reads TGTGCCAGCAGCTTAGTCGGAGGGGTGGAGACCCAGTACTTC. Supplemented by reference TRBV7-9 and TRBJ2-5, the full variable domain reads DTGVSQNPRHKITKRGQNVTFRCDPISEHNRLYWYRQTLGQGPEFLTYFQNEAQLEKSRLLSDRFSAERPKGSFSTLEIQRTEQGDSAMYLCASSLVGGVETQYFGPGTRLLVL.